What follows describes a single T cell receptor (beta chain). Its antigen remains unidentified. Treatment in this sample: oral pan-JAK inhibitor, 5-10 mg twice daily. Those with alopecia areata gave lesional scalp punch biopsies and peripheral blood. Using a FACSAria, the CD4+ and CD8+ T cells were sorted from the PBMCs. These data belong to a study of CD8+ T cells in alopecia areata. The wider study: Those treated were given oral tofacitinib at 5 to 10 mg twice daily. The study, taken as a whole, reports: Lesional scalp, notably in alopecia totalis/universalis, had clonality above that of normal scalp.

Reverse transcription of extracted RNA yielded cDNA, which provided the sequencing template. TCRdb's table, derived via immunoSEQ multiplex PCR, lists solely in-frame clones and lacks some. Of roughly 200,000 clones in the sample, about 40% are singletons; the top ten hold approximately 2.9%. The germline CDR1 and CDR2 sequences are MNHNS and SASEGT. The CDR3 is 17 amino acids. The V segment lost 4 bases and the J segment 4 bases; nucleotides outside the gene matches: 11. The rearrangement links TRBV6-1 to TRBJ2-5; the match to TRBD2 covers 11 bases. This material consisted of CD4+ T cells sorted from blood, taken at approximately week 36, from a patient treated with tofacitinib. The TCR originated in a human donor with alopecia areata. The CDR3 loop reads CASSGTSGRYAGETQYF. As DNA, the CDR3 is TGTGCCAGCAGTGGAACTAGCGGGAGATATGCTGGAGAGACCCAGTACTTC.